This TCR beta chain was identified during a study of blood T cell repertoires in COVID-19. The overall study: Both acute and convalescent COVID-19 samples were obtained from the United States, Italy and Spain. Sources were T cells, B-cell-depleted T cells, or PBMCs; the material itself was cDNA or gDNA.

Germline assignment: CDR1 SGHTA and CDR2 FQGTGA. The CDR3 sequence is 13 residues long. The ends were cut back, 1 base at V and 8 bases at J, with 9 bases in the middle. Authors' processing steps: Reference gene primer amplification gave nucleated cell count estimates. Data came from immunoSEQ multiplex PCR; TCRdb stores just in-frame clones and leaves some out. V, J and clone size reflect that table, while D and trimming were determined from the DNA. Here the sample spans tens of thousands of clones, about 80% being singletons. This chain uses TRBV7-3 with TRBJ2-1; D gene ambiguous. The sample was peripheral blood. This sequence originates from a man in his forties or fifties with active or convalescent COVID-19. CDR3 sequence: CASSLSRLDEQFF. As DNA, the CDR3 is TGTGCCAGCAGCTTAAGCAGGTTGGATGAGCAGTTCTTC. The full variable domain, rest sourced from reference TRBV7-3 and TRBJ2-1, is GAGVSQTPSNKVTEKGKYVELRCDPISGHTALYWYRQSLGQGPEFLIYFQGTGAADDSGLPNDRFFAVRPEGSVSTLKIQRTERGDSAVYLCASSLSRLDEQFFGPGTRLTVL.